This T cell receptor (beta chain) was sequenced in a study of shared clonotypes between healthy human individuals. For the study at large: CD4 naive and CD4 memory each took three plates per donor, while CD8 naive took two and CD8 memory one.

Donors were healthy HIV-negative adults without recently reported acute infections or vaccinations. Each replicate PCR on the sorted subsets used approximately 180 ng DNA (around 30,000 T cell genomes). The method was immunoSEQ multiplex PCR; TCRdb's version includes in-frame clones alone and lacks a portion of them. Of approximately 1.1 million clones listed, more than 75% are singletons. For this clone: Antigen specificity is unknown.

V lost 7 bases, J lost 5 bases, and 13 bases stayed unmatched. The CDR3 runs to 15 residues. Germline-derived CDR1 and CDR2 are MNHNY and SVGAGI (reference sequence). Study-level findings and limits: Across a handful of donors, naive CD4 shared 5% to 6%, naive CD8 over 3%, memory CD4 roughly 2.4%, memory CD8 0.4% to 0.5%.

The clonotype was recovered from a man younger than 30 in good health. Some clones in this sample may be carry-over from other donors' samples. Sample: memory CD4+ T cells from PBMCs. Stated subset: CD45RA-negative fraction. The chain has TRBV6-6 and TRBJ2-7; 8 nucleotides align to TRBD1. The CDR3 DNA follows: TGTGCCAGCACAGAACAGGGGGTAGGACCCCACGAGCAGTACTTC. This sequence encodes CASTEQGVGPHEQYF.